The 20 T cell receptor beta chains given below trace back to one sample, sequenced in a study of cytomegalovirus exposure and HLA in healthy donors. Primers: 60 Vbeta forward and 13 Jbeta reverse. Only in-frame clones appear in the TCRdb table, and some are missing; sequencing was by immunoSEQ multiplex PCR. The sample records 150,000 to 200,000 clones, roughly 75% being singletons. The sequenced sample was PBMCs. These receptors originate from a man between 35 and 55 years old in good health and CMV-seronegative.

A note on this clone: A read error may produce the germline difference seen at one junction end. The V and J genes are TRBV2 and TRBJ1-2; the match to TRBD1 covers 7 bases. CDR3 length: 12 residues. Germline V gives CDR1 SNHLY, CDR2 FYNNEI. The CDR3 spells CASRAGQAGGVF. The CDR3 region has the DNA TGTGCCAGCAGGGCAGGACAGGCCGGAGGAGTGTTC. Complete variable domain (other parts from reference TRBV2 and TRBJ1-2): EPEVTQTPSHQVTQMGQEVILRCVPISNHLYFYWYRQILGQKVEFLVSFYNNEISEKSEIFDDQFSVERPDGSNFTLKIRSTKLEDSAMYFCASRAGQAGGVFGSGTRLTVV.

The chain joins TRBV5-4 to TRBJ2-1, with D tentatively TRBD2 (5 bases). Germline lookup yields CDR1 SGHNT and CDR2 YYREEE (reference sequence). The V end lost 4 bases, the J end lost 2 bases, and 16 bases lay between the germline ends. This CDR3 comprises 16 residues. The CDR3 DNA sequence: TGTGCCAGCAGCCCGGACCCGGACTTAACCTACAATGAGCAGTTCTTC. Protein sequence: CASSPDPDLTYNEQFF.

The CDR3 is CASSPYRGQGGTEAFF. CDR3 coding DNA: TGTGCCAGCAGCCCATATAGAGGACAGGGAGGCACTGAAGCTTTCTTT. V and J are TRBV14 and TRBJ1-1; 8 bases fit TRBD1. Trimming at V came to 4 bases and at J to 4 bases, leaving 11 bases not matched to a gene. Germline CDR1 SGHDN, CDR2 FVKESK. The CDR3 runs to 16 residues.

This chain uses TRBV9 with TRBJ1-1; D is uncertain. V shed 3 bases and J shed 0 bases, with 9 bases lying between them. This CDR3 is built from 14 residues. CDR1 and CDR2 from the germline V gene are SGDLS and YYNGEE. CDR3 nucleotide sequence: TGTGCCAGCAGCGCCAGGCCCCTGAACACTGAAGCTTTCTTT. It translates to CASSARPLNTEAFF.

This rearrangement joins TRBV7-9 to TRBJ1-1, with 9 bases aligning to TRBD1. The CDR3 runs to 17 residues. The junction had 11 bases not matched to a gene; V was cut back by 5 bases and J by 1 base. Germline loops: CDR1 SEHNR, CDR2 FQNEAQ (reference sequence). For the CDR3, the DNA is TGTGCCAGCAGCCCCGCAGGGACAGGGAATTGGAACACTGAAGCTTTCTTT. Protein: CASSPAGTGNWNTEAFF. Together with reference TRBV7-9 and TRBJ1-1, the CDR3 gives the full variable domain: DTGVSQNPRHKITKRGQNVTFRCDPISEHNRLYWYRQTLGQGPEFLTYFQNEAQLEKSRLLSDRFSAERPKGSFSTLEIQRTEQGDSAMYLCASSPAGTGNWNTEAFFGQGTRLTVV.

This sequence joins TRBV4-3 and TRBJ2-2, with a possible D match to TRBD2 (5 bases). There are 13 residues in the CDR3. The germline V gene encodes CDR1 LGHNA and CDR2 YSLEER. The ends were cut back, 5 bases at V and 3 bases at J, with 7 bases in the middle. The DNA of the CDR3 is TGCGCCAGCAGCTTGGGAGACACCGGGGAGCTGTTTTTT. Translation: CASSLGDTGELFF.

This clone was detected only a few times. The genes are TRBV29-1 and TRBJ2-7, with D possibly TRBD2 on 5 matching bases. Germline CDR1 reads SQVTM; CDR2 reads ANQGSEA. V lost 7 bases and J 5 bases, leaving 12 bases between the germline ends. CDR3 length equals 11 residues. Written as DNA, the CDR3 is TGCAGCGGAGAAAAGGAGGACGAGCAGTACTTC. It specifies CSGEKEDEQYF.

This chain joins TRBV14 and TRBJ2-1; 10 bases align to TRBD2. Germline lookup yields CDR1 SGHDN and CDR2 FVKESK. This CDR3 spans 18 amino acids. After removal of 3 bases from V and 7 bases from J, the junction contained 15 bases not matched to a gene. The CDR3 nucleotides read TGTGCCAGCAGCCACAGTGGGTTTCTAGCGGGAGTTGGGAATGAGCAGTTCTTC. Translation gives CASSHSGFLAGVGNEQFF.

This clone was seen more than once but under ten times. V gene TRBV10-3 combines with J gene TRBJ2-1; 9 positions agree with TRBD2. This CDR3 region has 13 residues. V lost 6 bases to trimming and J lost 5 bases; unmatched junction nucleotides: 2. The germline V gene has CDR1 ENHRY and CDR2 SYGVKD. CDR3 DNA: TGTGCCATCAGCCCTAGCGGGGACAATGAGCAGTTCTTC. Amino acid sequence: CAISPSGDNEQFF.

A remark on this clone: Other DNA sequences within the sample encode an identical CDR3. CDR3 in DNA: TGCAGTGCCCGGGACAGCTACGAGCAGTACTTC. This translates into CSARDSYEQYF. This chain connects TRBV20-1 to TRBJ2-7; 7 bases fit TRBD1. V trimming: 6 bases; J trimming: 3 bases; junction bases outside the gene matches: 2. The germline V gene encodes CDR1 DFQATT and CDR2 SNEGSKA (reference sequence). The CDR3 covers 11 residues.

This sequence joins TRBV19 and TRBJ1-2; D unclear. Trimming left V 5 bases short and J 6 bases short, with 16 bases between. The V gene's germline CDR1 is LNHDA and CDR2 SQIVND (reference sequence). The CDR3 is 14 amino acids. CDR3 residues: CASSDSGRTDGYTF. CDR3 nucleotide sequence: TGTGCCAGTAGTGATTCCGGGCGGACTGATGGCTACACCTTC.

This clone was counted a single time. The CDR3 DNA is TGTGCCAGCAGTTTATTACCGGGGGTGTCCGGGGAGCTGTTTTTT. Protein sequence: CASSLLPGVSGELFF. The chain couples TRBV27 to TRBJ2-2; a possible D gene is TRBD2 (6 bases). This CDR3 contains 15 residues. Germline loops: CDR1 MNHEY, CDR2 SMNVEV (reference sequence). The V gene lost 1 base and the J gene lost 6 bases, with 12 bases spanning the gap.

A few counts support this clone. The gene calls are TRBV5-5 and TRBJ1-5; 8 positions agree with TRBD1. After removal of 0 bases from V and 7 bases from J, the junction contained 6 bases not matched to a gene. CDR3 length equals 15 residues. Per the germline V gene, CDR1 is SGHKS and CDR2 is YYEKEE (reference sequence). The CDR3: CASSLDVAGGQPQHF. Written as DNA, the CDR3 is TGTGCCAGCAGCTTGGACGTCGCAGGGGGCCAGCCCCAGCATTTT.

This chain connects TRBV19 to TRBJ1-2, with 11 bases lining up with TRBD1. Unmatched junction bases numbered 11, after V lost 4 bases and J lost 1 base. Germline V gene sequence: CDR1 LNHDA, CDR2 SQIVND (reference sequence). This CDR3 has 18 residues. This CDR3 is CASSTPGTGGGLNYGYTF. The CDR3 nucleotides read TGTGCCAGTAGTACGCCCGGGACAGGGGGGGGCCTTAACTATGGCTACACCTTC. The full variable domain, completed using reference TRBV19 and TRBJ1-2, is DGGITQSPKYLFRKEGQNVTLSCEQNLNHDAMYWYRQDPGQGLRLIYYSQIVNDFQKGDIAEGYSVSREKKESFPLTVTSAQKNPTAFYLCASSTPGTGGGLNYGYTFGSGTRLTVV.

The genes are TRBV19 and TRBJ2-3; 8 nucleotides agree with TRBD2. Germline CDR1 LNHDA, CDR2 SQIVND (reference sequence). The CDR3 is made up of 13 amino acids. Losses at the gene ends were 7 bases for V and 4 bases for J; bases not matched to a gene: 4. This CDR3 is CASTLAGSDTQYF. The CDR3 DNA reads TGTGCCAGTACTCTAGCGGGTTCAGATACGCAGTATTTT.

The chain has TRBV7-9 and TRBJ2-5; tentatively, D is TRBD1 (6 bases). V was trimmed by 7 bases and J by 2 bases, leaving 11 bases between them. The CDR3 runs to 13 residues. Germline V lookup: CDR1 SEHNR, CDR2 FQNEAQ (reference sequence). CDR3 coding DNA: TGTGCCAGCAACAGGGTGGGGCAAGAGACCCAGTACTTC. Residues: CASNRVGQETQYF.

In DNA form, the CDR3 reads TGTGCCAGCAGTGAATATACTAACAGGGGCAGCCTTGGCTATGGCTACACCTTC. Its protein product is CASSEYTNRGSLGYGYTF. The chain is built from TRBV25-1 and TRBJ1-2, with TRBD1 identical over 7 bases. There are 18 residues in the CDR3. The V and J ends lost 0 bases and 4 bases, in that order; junction bases with no gene match: 14. In germline, CDR1 is MGHDK, CDR2 SYGVNS.

The chain is built from TRBV18 and TRBJ1-1, with 8 bases matching TRBD1. Germline V lookup: CDR1 KGHSH, CDR2 LQKENI. V dropped 5 bases and J dropped 7; count of bases not matched to a gene: 3. The CDR3 runs 12 residues. CDR3 bases: TGTGCCAGCTCATCTACAGGGGGTGAAGCTTTCTTT. Residues: CASSSTGGEAFF.

V gene TRBV7-9 combines with J gene TRBJ1-4, with a weak D call TRBD1 (5 bases). V lost 5 bases, J lost 7 bases, and 14 bases lay in between. This CDR3 contains 14 residues. Per germline, CDR1 SEHNR and CDR2 FQNEAQ (reference sequence). The CDR3 region has the DNA TGTGCCAGCAGCGCCAGGGCTCGAAGTGAAAAACTGTTTTTT. Protein product: CASSARARSEKLFF.

This rearrangement joins TRBV6-5 to TRBJ2-3; D might be TRBD2 (6 bases). Trimming took 6 bases from V and 1 from J, leaving 14 bases between them. The V gene's germline CDR1 is MNHEY and CDR2 SVGAGI. The CDR3 length is 15 residues. CDR3: CASRPSGTGTDTQYF. The DNA for the CDR3 is TGTGCCAGCAGACCCTCCGGGACTGGCACAGATACGCAGTATTTT.